This TCR beta chain was sequenced in a study of post-analysis software for immune sequencing data. Across the whole study: Recorded disease courses covered relapsing-remitting, secondary progressive and progressive-relapsing multiple sclerosis. Some patients had no subtype annotation. General study results and limits: TRBV segments more frequent in patients than in controls numbered a few and included TRBV5-6, TRBV5-1 and TRBV20-1. Significantly lower normalized Chao1 diversity was seen in multiple sclerosis patients than in controls. Samples prepared in the same batch strongly co-clustered by F measure.

About this clonotype: What it binds is not known.

The CDR3 length is 13 residues. Germline assignment: CDR1 LNHDA and CDR2 SQIVND (reference sequence). Deletions cut 3 bases from V and 4 bases from J, with 7 bases between. Unique molecular identifiers tagged the TCR beta cDNA libraries. T cells, roughly 0.85 to 10 million of them, yielded some 510,000 cDNA molecules. TCRdb reanalysed the PCR reads using MiXCR and keeps one entry per CDR3 protein. The sample gives approximately 160,000 distinct CDR3 sequences, 30% of which show up once; roughly 1.6% is in the top ten. V gene TRBV19 combines with J gene TRBJ1-5; no firm D call. This TCR came from a girl aged 5 to 17 with multiple sclerosis. The sequencing sample was made of blood. CDR3 sequence reads: CASSMTENQPQHF. DNA of the CDR3: TGTGCCAGTAGTATGACCGAGAATCAGCCCCAGCATTTT.